The next 6 T cell receptor beta chains were all read from a single sample in a study of T cells in Graves' hyperthyroidism and ophthalmopathy. Amplification targeted TCR beta CDR3 regions from RNA transcripts. The HTBI primer set was used in a first-round RT-PCR of the TCR CDR3. TCRdb itself ran the multiplex PCR reads through MiXCR, one entry per CDR3 protein. Of 250,000 to 350,000 distinct CDR3 sequences in the sample, approximately 15% were seen once. Source material: blood. Receptors were obtained from a man under 40 with Graves' hyperthyroidism.

This clonotype has just a few counts. The chain employs TRBV20-1 and TRBJ2-1, with no clear D. The CDR3 contains 13 residues. V was pared by 2 bases and J by 5 bases, with 10 bases between. Germline CDR1 and CDR2: DFQATT and SNEGSKA (reference sequence). The CDR3 here is CSARPPNHNEQFF. CDR3 nucleotide sequence: TGCAGTGCTAGACCCCCTAATCACAATGAGCAGTTCTTC.

This clonotype was detected ten times or more. The V and J genes are TRBV3-1 and TRBJ2-2; D uncertain. The germline V gene has CDR1 LGHDT and CDR2 YNNKEL (reference sequence). Trimming pared 0 bases from V and 3 bases from J, leaving 8 bases between. CDR3 length equals 15 residues. The CDR3 protein is CASSQDYAYTGELFF. CDR3 coding DNA: TGTGCCAGCAGCCAAGACTATGCTTACACCGGGGAGCTGTTTTTT.

This sequence joins TRBV7-2 and TRBJ2-4, with D perhaps matching TRBD2 (6 bases). CDR3 length: 14 residues. The germline V gene has CDR1 SGHTA and CDR2 FQGNSA. With 5 bases removed from V and 6 bases from J, the gap between germline ends came to 14 bases. The chain's CDR3 is CASSKLVGGNIQYF. The CDR3 nucleotides read TGTGCCAGCAGCAAACTAGTGGGGGGAAACATTCAGTACTTC.

This clonotype was seen many times. V gene TRBV12-3 or TRBV12-4 combines with J gene TRBJ1-1; D perhaps matches TRBD1 (5 bases). V was cut by 11 bases and J by 4 bases, with 17 bases left in between. The CDR3 is 13 residues long. The CDR3 loop is CAATDEGSTEAFF. The CDR3 DNA sequence: TGTGCCGCCACAGATGAGGGGAGCACTGAAGCTTTCTTT.

The V gene is TRBV20-1, the J gene TRBJ2-1; TRBD2 agrees at 14 bases. This CDR3 is 13 amino acids long. Looked up from germline, CDR1 is DFQATT and CDR2 is SNEGSKA (reference sequence). V shed 8 bases and J 10 bases; nucleotides not matched to a gene: 7. The CDR3 coding sequence is TGCAGTACCGGGACTAGCGGGAGCGGCGAGCAGTTCTTC. Amino acids: CSTGTSGSGEQFF.

In its sample, this clonotype was seen many times. This chain connects TRBV6-5 to TRBJ2-2; perhaps TRBD2 as D (5 bases). Germline values: CDR1 MNHEY, CDR2 SVGAGI. V was trimmed by 3 bases and J by 4 bases, leaving 12 bases between them. CDR3 length equals 15 residues. The CDR3: CASSYGREGTGELFF. In DNA, the CDR3 is TGTGCCAGCAGTTATGGGCGAGAGGGCACCGGGGAGCTGTTTTTT.